This TCR beta chain was sequenced in a study of T-cell reconstitution after alpha-beta-depleted transplantation in children. Unique molecular identifiers were incorporated into the prepared TCRbeta library. Using its own MiXCR run on the PCR reads, TCRdb lists one record per CDR3 protein. The data show 580,000 or so distinct CDR3 sequences, 20% to 25% seen once. The length of the CDR3 is 16 residues. V lost 2 bases and J lost 3, with 17 bases in between. Germline-derived CDR1 and CDR2 are SGHTA and FQGNSA. The study's findings and limits: T-cell counts and diversity at one year following transplant were attributed mainly to newly produced T cells.

This clonotype showed up just a few times. The target antigen is unknown. V and J are TRBV7-2 and TRBJ2-7, with D perhaps TRBD1 (6 bases). The TCR was taken from a boy younger than two who had a stem cell transplant for acute myeloid leukemia, so the T cells may come from the graft donor. This specimen was PBMCs, mostly from graft donor cells, taken 360 days after TCRalphabeta/CD19-depleted stem cell transplant. CDR3 DNA: TGTGCCAGCAGCTTAATGGGTTGGGGACAAAGCTACGAGCAGTACTTC. It is translated as CASSLMGWGQSYEQYF.